These 3 T cell receptor beta chains share one sample of origin, sequenced in a study of cytomegalovirus exposure and HLA in healthy donors. In the PCR, 60 Vbeta and 13 Jbeta primers were used. Assay used: immunoSEQ multiplex PCR; TCRdb lists only in-frame clones, some missing. The sample lists approximately 190,000 clones, roughly 80% occurring once. Source material: PBMCs. Receptors were obtained from a woman between 18 and 29 years old in good health and CMV-seronegative.

The chain couples TRBV21-1 to TRBJ1-2; the table's D gene call, TRBD1, was not cross checked with the DNA. TRBV21-1 is listed as a pseudogene. The CDR3 extends over 15 amino acids. The CDR3 nucleotides are TGTGCCACCGACAGCTGGTTTGGCCAATCTCTTGTTTGCACCTTC. Protein sequence: CATDSWFGQSLVCTF.

Here the CDR3 reads CASSEVFLQYF. Here the CDR3 DNA reads TGTGCCAGCAGTGAAGTCTTTTTGCAGTACTTC. The chain combines TRBV6-1 with TRBJ2-7; D gene uncertain. Germline values: CDR1 MNHNS, CDR2 SASEGT. Trimming removed 1 base from V and 9 bases from J, with 7 bases in between. The CDR3 runs to 11 residues.

This clone has a single count. This chain links TRBV18 with TRBJ1-2; perhaps TRBD1 as D (6 bases). V was cut by 4 bases and J by 4 bases, with 13 bases left in between. Germline CDR1 and CDR2: KGHSH and LQKENI. The CDR3 loop spans 14 amino acids. The CDR3 sequence is CASSRRQVTYGYTF. CDR3 nucleotide sequence: TGTGCCAGCTCACGACGACAGGTCACCTATGGCTACACCTTC.